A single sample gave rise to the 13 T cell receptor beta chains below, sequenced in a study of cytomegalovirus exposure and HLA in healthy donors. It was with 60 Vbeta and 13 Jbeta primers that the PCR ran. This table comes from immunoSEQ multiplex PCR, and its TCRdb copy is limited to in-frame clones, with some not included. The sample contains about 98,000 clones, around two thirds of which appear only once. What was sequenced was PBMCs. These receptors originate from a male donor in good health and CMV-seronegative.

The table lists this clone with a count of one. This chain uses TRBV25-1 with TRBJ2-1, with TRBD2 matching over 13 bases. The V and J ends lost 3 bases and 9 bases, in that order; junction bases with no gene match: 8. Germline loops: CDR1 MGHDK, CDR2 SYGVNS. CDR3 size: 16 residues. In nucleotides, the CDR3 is TGTGCCAGCAGTGACGGGACTAGCGGGAAGATTGTTGAGCAGTTCTTC. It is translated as CASSDGTSGKIVEQFF.

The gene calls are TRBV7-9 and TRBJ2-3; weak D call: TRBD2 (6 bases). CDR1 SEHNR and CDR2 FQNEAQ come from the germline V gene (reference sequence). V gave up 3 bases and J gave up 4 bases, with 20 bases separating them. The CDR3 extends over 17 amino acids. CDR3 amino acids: CASSFLQRRETPDTQYF. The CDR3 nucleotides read TGTGCCAGCAGCTTTCTCCAGAGACGGGAGACCCCAGATACGCAGTATTTT.

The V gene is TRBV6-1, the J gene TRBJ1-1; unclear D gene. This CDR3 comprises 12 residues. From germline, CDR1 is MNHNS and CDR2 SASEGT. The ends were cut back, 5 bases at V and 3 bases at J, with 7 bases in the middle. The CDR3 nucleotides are TGTGCCAGCAGTTCGACACACACTGAAGCTTTCTTT. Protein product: CASSSTHTEAFF.

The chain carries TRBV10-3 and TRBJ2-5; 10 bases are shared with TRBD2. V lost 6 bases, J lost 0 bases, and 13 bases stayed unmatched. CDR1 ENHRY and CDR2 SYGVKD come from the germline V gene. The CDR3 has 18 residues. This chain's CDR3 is CAIRVAGGSSMYQETQYF. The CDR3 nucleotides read TGTGCCATCAGGGTAGCGGGAGGCTCTTCAATGTACCAAGAGACCCAGTACTTC.

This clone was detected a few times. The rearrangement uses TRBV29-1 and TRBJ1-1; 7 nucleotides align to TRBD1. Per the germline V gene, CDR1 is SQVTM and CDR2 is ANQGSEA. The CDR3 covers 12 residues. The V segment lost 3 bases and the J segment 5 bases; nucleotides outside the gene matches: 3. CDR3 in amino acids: CSVDRGRTEAFF. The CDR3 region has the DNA TGCAGCGTTGACAGGGGGAGAACTGAAGCTTTCTTT.

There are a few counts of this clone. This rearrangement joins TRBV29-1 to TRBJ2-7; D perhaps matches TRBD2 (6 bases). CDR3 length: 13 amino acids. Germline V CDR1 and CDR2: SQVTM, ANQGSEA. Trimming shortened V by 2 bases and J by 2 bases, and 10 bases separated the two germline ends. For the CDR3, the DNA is TGCAGCGTTGAACGGGAGAGGCCCTACGAGCAGTACTTC. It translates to CSVERERPYEQYF.

CDR3 in amino acids: CASSSDFNEQFF. The CDR3 nucleotides read TGTGCCAGCAGCTCTGACTTCAATGAGCAGTTCTTC. The chain couples TRBV7-9 to TRBJ2-1; D is unresolved. The germline V and J ends were trimmed by 4 bases and 6 bases, with 7 bases remaining between them. The germline CDR1 and CDR2 sequences are SEHNR and FQNEAQ (reference sequence). The CDR3 is 12 residues long. Complete variable domain (other parts from reference TRBV7-9 and TRBJ2-1): DTGVSQNPRHKITKRGQNVTFRCDPISEHNRLYWYRQTLGQGPEFLTYFQNEAQLEKSRLLSDRFSAERPKGSFSTLEIQRTEQGDSAMYLCASSSDFNEQFFGPGTRLTVL.

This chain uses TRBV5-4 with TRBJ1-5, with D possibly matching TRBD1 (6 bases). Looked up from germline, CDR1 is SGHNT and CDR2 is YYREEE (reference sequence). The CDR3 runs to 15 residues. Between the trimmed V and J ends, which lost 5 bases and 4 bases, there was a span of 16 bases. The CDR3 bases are TGTGCCAGCAGTCTGGACAGTACGGAGAATCAGCCCCAGCATTTT. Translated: CASSLDSTENQPQHF.

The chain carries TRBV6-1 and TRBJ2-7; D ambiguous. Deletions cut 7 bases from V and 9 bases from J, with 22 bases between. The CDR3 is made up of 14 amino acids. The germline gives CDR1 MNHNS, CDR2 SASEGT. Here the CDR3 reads CASIPPPTALAQYF. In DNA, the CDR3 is TGTGCCAGCATCCCGCCCCCCACAGCTCTTGCGCAGTACTTC.

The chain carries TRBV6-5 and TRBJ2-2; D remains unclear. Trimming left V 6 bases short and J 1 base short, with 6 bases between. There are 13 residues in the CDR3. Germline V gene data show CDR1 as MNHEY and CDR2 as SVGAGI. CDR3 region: CASRTRNTGELFF. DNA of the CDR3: TGTGCCAGCAGGACAAGGAACACCGGGGAGCTGTTTTTT.

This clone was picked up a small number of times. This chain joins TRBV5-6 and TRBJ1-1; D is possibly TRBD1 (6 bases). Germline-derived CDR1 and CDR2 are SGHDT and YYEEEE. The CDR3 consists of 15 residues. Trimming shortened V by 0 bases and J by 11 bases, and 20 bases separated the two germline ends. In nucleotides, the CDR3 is TGTGCCAGCAGCTTGGACCCCACGCGGGGGGCACGGGCTTTCTTT. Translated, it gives CASSLDPTRGARAFF.

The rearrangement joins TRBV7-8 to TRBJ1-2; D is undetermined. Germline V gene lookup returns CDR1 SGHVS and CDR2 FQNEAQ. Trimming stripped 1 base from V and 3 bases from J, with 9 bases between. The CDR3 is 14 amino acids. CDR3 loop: CASSLESVDYGYTF. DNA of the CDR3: TGTGCCAGCAGCTTAGAATCGGTCGACTATGGCTACACCTTC.

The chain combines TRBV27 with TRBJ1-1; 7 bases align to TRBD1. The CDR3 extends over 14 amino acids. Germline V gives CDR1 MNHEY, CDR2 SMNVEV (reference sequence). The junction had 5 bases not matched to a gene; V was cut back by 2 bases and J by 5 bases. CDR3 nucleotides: TGTGCCAGCAGTTTAAGGGGGCAATTGACTGAAGCTTTCTTT. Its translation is CASSLRGQLTEAFF.